This entry lists 21 T cell receptor beta chains sequenced from one sample in a study of CD8 T cells in Susac syndrome (dated by TCRdb to about 2019). Library creation used the immunoSEQ multiplex PCR assay. RNA was extracted with the RNeasy kit and about 0.5 to 1 ug was reverse transcribed using random hexamers. The public sequencing data were trimmed at Q25 with fastp and processed into clonotypes with MiXCR by TCRdb, which kept only in-frame beta chains. Every entry covers one CDR3 protein and lists the most common genes and DNA from its rows. Counted in this sample were 250,000 to 350,000 distinct CDR3 sequences; around 92% of them appeared once. The ten largest account for more than 0.06% of the sample. Specimen: CD4+ T cells from PBMCs. These receptors were obtained from a human donor with multiple sclerosis.

The gene calls are TRBV5-1 and TRBJ2-2, with D perhaps TRBD1 or TRBD2 (5 bases each). Trimming removed 4 bases from V and 0 bases from J, with 10 bases in between. Per germline, CDR1 SGHRS and CDR2 YFSETQ. CDR3 length equals 15 residues. The CDR3 DNA is TGCGCCAGCAGCCGAGGGGATCCGAACACCGGGGAGCTGTTTTTT. Translated: CASSRGDPNTGELFF.

This chain links TRBV25-1 with TRBJ1-6; 7 nucleotides match TRBD1. The CDR3 has 14 amino acids. Germline assignment: CDR1 MGHDK and CDR2 SYGVNS. V trimming: 3 bases; J trimming: 8 bases; junction bases outside the gene matches: 4. The CDR3 protein is CASSEEQGYSPLHF. CDR3 DNA: TGTGCCAGCAGTGAGGAACAGGGGTATTCACCCCTCCACTTT.

The chain employs TRBV5-1 and TRBJ2-7, with 13 bases that match TRBD2. Germline-derived CDR1 and CDR2 are SGHRS and YFSETQ. The CDR3 covers 16 residues. Trimming took 1 base from V and 2 from J; bases not matched to a gene: 3. The CDR3 coding sequence is TGCGCCAGCAGCTTGACTAGCGGGAGGGCCCCCTACGAGCAGTACTTC. This sequence encodes CASSLTSGRAPYEQYF. Complete variable domain (other parts from reference TRBV5-1 and TRBJ2-7): KAGVTQTPRYLIKTRGQQVTLSCSPISGHRSVSWYQQTPGQGLQFLFEYFSETQRNKGNFPGRFSGRQFSNSRSEMNVSTLELGDSALYLCASSLTSGRAPYEQYFGPGTRLTVT.

The chain links TRBV18 to TRBJ2-7; 9 bases are shared with TRBD1. This CDR3 spans 14 amino acids. Trimming at V came to 3 bases and at J to 1 base, leaving 1 base not matched to a gene. Germline V gene data show CDR1 as KGHSH and CDR2 as LQKENI. The CDR3 here is CASSPGTGSYEQYF. Written as DNA, the CDR3 is TGTGCCAGCTCACCCGGGACAGGGTCCTACGAGCAGTACTTC.

The gene calls are TRBV20-1 and TRBJ2-1; the D is unclear. CDR1 and CDR2 from the germline V gene are DFQATT and SNEGSKA (reference sequence). CDR3 size: 13 residues. V was shortened by 6 bases and J by 5 bases, with 14 bases between the two germline ends. CDR3 DNA: TGCAGTGCGGCGCCGTCTGGGCACAATGAGCAGTTCTTC. Protein: CSAAPSGHNEQFF.

This clonotype was seen a single time. The chain is built from TRBV2 and TRBJ1-5; D gene ambiguous. V was clipped by 4 bases and J by 3 bases, with 7 bases between them. The germline gives CDR1 SNHLY, CDR2 FYNNEI. The length of the CDR3 is 13 residues. CDR3 DNA: TGTGCCAGCAGTGGTCTCCTCAATCAGCCCCAGCATTTT. Its protein product is CASSGLLNQPQHF.

The J gene is TRBJ2-3, the V gene TRBV4-2; D not certain. V lost 0 bases, J lost 6 bases, and 13 bases lay in between. In germline, CDR1 is LGHNA, CDR2 YNFKEQ. This CDR3 is 15 amino acids long. CDR3 in amino acids: CASSQDWASRDTQYF. DNA for the CDR3: TGTGCCAGCAGCCAAGATTGGGCCAGCAGGGATACGCAGTATTTT.

V is TRBV4-2 and J is TRBJ1-5; D gene unclear. The length of the CDR3 is 14 residues. V was cut by 6 bases and J by 4 bases, with 13 bases left in between. Germline CDR1 reads LGHNA; CDR2 reads YNFKEQ. Here the CDR3 reads CASSLRRLNQPQHF. CDR3 sequence (DNA): TGTGCCAGCAGTCTTAGACGGTTGAATCAGCCCCAGCATTTT.

This sequence joins TRBV6-5 and TRBJ1-1; no reliable D call. The CDR3 is made up of 13 amino acids. V was trimmed by 2 bases and J by 1 base, leaving 5 bases between them. Germline V gene data show CDR1 as MNHEY and CDR2 as SVGAGI. CDR3 region: CASSYQRNTEAFF. In nucleotides, the CDR3 is TGTGCCAGCAGTTACCAAAGGAACACTGAAGCTTTCTTT.

CDR3 protein: CASSPGGQNTGELFF. The DNA for the CDR3 is TGTGCCAGCAGCCCCGGGGGACAGAACACCGGGGAGCTGTTTTTT. This chain connects TRBV7-8 to TRBJ2-2; either TRBD1 or TRBD2 may supply D (6 bases each). Germline V gives CDR1 SGHVS, CDR2 FQNEAQ. Trimming removed 5 bases from V and 1 base from J, with 11 bases in between. The CDR3 totals 15 residues.

This clonotype came up once. V and J are TRBV20-1 and TRBJ2-7; 9 bases line up with TRBD1. Germline-derived CDR1 and CDR2 are DFQATT and SNEGSKA (reference sequence). CDR3 length equals 14 residues. Trimming at V came to 4 bases and at J to 3 bases, leaving 7 bases not matched to a gene. The CDR3 sequence: CSATVGQGLYEQYF. The CDR3 coding sequence is TGCAGTGCTACCGTGGGACAGGGTCTCTACGAGCAGTACTTC.

The chain combines TRBV6-4 with TRBJ2-2; the D gene could be TRBD1 or TRBD2 (5 bases each). The germline gives CDR1 MRHNA, CDR2 SNTAGT. The CDR3 contains 16 residues. Trimming pared 4 bases from V and 0 bases from J, leaving 12 bases between. The DNA for the CDR3 is TGTGCCAGCAGTGCAGAGGGACCCCCGAACACCGGGGAGCTGTTTTTT. Translation: CASSAEGPPNTGELFF.

The CDR3 DNA follows: TGTGCCAGCAGCTTCCGGACAGAGAACACTGAAGCTTTCTTT. It is translated as CASSFRTENTEAFF. The gene calls are TRBV5-4 and TRBJ1-1; D is possibly TRBD1 (6 bases). The V gene's germline CDR1 is SGHNT and CDR2 YYREEE (reference sequence). CDR3 length equals 14 residues. The ends were cut back, 2 bases at V and 1 base at J, with 9 bases in the middle. Supplemented by reference TRBV5-4 and TRBJ1-1, the full variable domain reads ETGVTQSPTHLIKTRGQQVTLRCSSQSGHNTVSWYQQALGQGPQFIFQYYREEENGRGNFPPRFSGLQFPNYSSELNVNALELDDSALYLCASSFRTENTEAFFGQGTRLTVV.

Here the CDR3 reads CASSPRVLGGRQTLRADTQYF. In DNA form, the CDR3 reads TGTGCCAGCAGTCCCCGCGTCCTGGGCGGGAGGCAGACCCTCCGGGCAGATACGCAGTATTTT. The chain uses TRBV11-1 and TRBJ2-3, with TRBD2 identical over 8 bases. Germline-derived CDR1 and CDR2 are SGHAT and FQDESV (reference sequence). The trim removed 6 bases at V and 4 bases at J, leaving 27 bases unmatched. This CDR3 is 21 amino acids long.

This chain connects TRBV7-2 to TRBJ2-1, with TRBD2 matching over 9 bases. This CDR3 has 15 residues. CDR1 is SGHTA, CDR2 FQGNSA, per germline. The V segment lost 1 base and the J segment 7 bases; nucleotides outside the gene matches: 5. The DNA for the CDR3 is TGTGCCAGCAGCTTAGTAGCGGGAGATGTTAATGAGCAGTTCTTC. Translation: CASSLVAGDVNEQFF. The full variable domain, rest sourced from reference TRBV7-2 and TRBJ2-1, is GAGVSQSPSNKVTEKGKDVELRCDPISGHTALYWYRQSLGQGLEFLIYFQGNSAPDKSGLPSDRFSAERTGGSVSTLTIQRTQQEDSAVYLCASSLVAGDVNEQFFGPGTRLTVL.

This chain connects TRBV4-1 to TRBJ1-2, with D possibly TRBD1 on 5 matching bases. CDR1 MGHRA and CDR2 YSYEKL come from the germline V gene. V lost 0 bases and J 8 bases, leaving 19 bases between the germline ends. This CDR3 comprises 16 residues. The chain's CDR3 is CASSQEGPRAWGGYTF. CDR3 sequence (DNA): TGCGCCAGCAGCCAAGAAGGTCCGAGAGCCTGGGGCGGCTACACCTTC.

This chain connects TRBV6-2 or TRBV6-3 to TRBJ2-7, with D possibly matching TRBD2 (6 bases). Germline V lookup: CDR1 MNHEY, CDR2 SVGEGT. Trimming took 2 bases from V and 5 from J, leaving 13 bases between them. This CDR3 spans 14 amino acids. As DNA, the CDR3 is TGTGCCAGCAGTTACACAGCAGGGAGGAACGAGCAGTACTTC. It is translated as CASSYTAGRNEQYF.

The chain has TRBV6-1 and TRBJ1-3; D unresolved. Germline V gene lookup returns CDR1 MNHNS and CDR2 SASEGT. The V and J ends lost 0 bases and 5 bases respectively, with 29 bases between them. The length of the CDR3 is 21 residues. In DNA form, the CDR3 reads TGTGCCAGCAGTGAAGCCCTTTTAGCCACCGGGTTCCGTCGAACCCGAAACACCATATATTTT. Residues: CASSEALLATGFRRTRNTIYF.

This chain links TRBV3-1 with TRBJ2-5; 10 bases are a match to TRBD2. V was clipped by 4 bases and J by 2 bases; unmatched bases: 10. Germline-derived CDR1 and CDR2 are LGHDT and YNNKEL (reference sequence). This CDR3 has 17 amino acids. The CDR3 sequence: CASSRTRTSGRQETQYF. The CDR3 nucleotides are TGTGCCAGCAGCCGTACCAGGACTAGCGGAAGACAAGAGACCCAGTACTTC.

This clonotype was detected only once. The genes are TRBV10-3 and TRBJ2-2; D perhaps matches TRBD1 (6 bases). The CDR3 has 14 residues. Germline V gene data show CDR1 as ENHRY and CDR2 as SYGVKD. The V end was cut by 4 bases, the J end by 5 bases, with 11 bases between. The CDR3: CAISGTGRTGELFF. The CDR3 region has the DNA TGTGCCATCAGTGGAACAGGGAGAACCGGGGAGCTGTTTTTT.

The chain uses TRBV9 and TRBJ2-1; tentative D call: TRBD2 (6 bases). The CDR3 length is 16 residues. Germline V CDR1 and CDR2: SGDLS, YYNGEE. V was pared by 4 bases and J by 4 bases, with 18 bases between. The CDR3 protein is CASSPRAGSFYNEQFF. The CDR3 DNA follows: TGTGCCAGCAGCCCCCGTGCGGGATCCTTTTACAATGAGCAGTTCTTC.